Below, 21 T cell receptor beta chains from the same sample are listed, as sequenced in a study of CD8 T cells in ankylosing spondylitis listed by TCRdb under 2017. Paper-wide results and their limitations: A TCR beta motif made up of seven or eight highly homologous amino acid variants appeared to be characteristic of blood from ankylosing spondylitis patients.

The library was prepared using 5' RACE. Sequencing relied on an Illumina HiSeq 2500. Using fastp trimming at Q25 and MiXCR clonotype assembly, TCRdb reanalyzed the public sequencing data and kept in-frame beta chains. Every CDR3 protein is listed once, alongside the most common genes and DNA of its rows. In all, the sample holds a few hundred thousand distinct CDR3 sequences, and about 7.3% of those were seen once. The ten largest clones capture approximately 15% of the sample. Antigens of these TCRs are unknown. What was sequenced was blood, either unsorted or a sorted T cell fraction (not recorded which). These receptors originate from a male donor with ankylosing spondylitis.

This clonotype appeared many times. For the CDR3, the DNA is TGTGCCAGCAGGGGGGGGATCCACTACGAGCAGTACTTC. Translation gives CASRGGIHYEQYF. The V and J genes are TRBV12-3 or TRBV12-4 and TRBJ2-7; 7 bases map to TRBD2. This CDR3 spans 13 amino acids. The trim removed 6 bases at V and 3 bases at J, leaving 5 bases unmatched.

This clonotype was found a few times. This chain uses TRBV6-5 with TRBJ2-2; 8 bases line up with TRBD1. Germline CDR1 MNHEY, CDR2 SVGAGI. V trimming: 4 bases; J trimming: 4 bases; junction bases outside the gene matches: 14. CDR3 length: 18 residues. This CDR3 reads CASSSPGTGTTFTGELFF. The CDR3 DNA is TGTGCCAGCAGTTCCCCCGGGACAGGAACAACTTTCACCGGGGAGCTGTTTTTT.

This clonotype was detected ten times or more. The chain joins TRBV28 to TRBJ2-7; 8 bases map to TRBD2. The V gene's germline CDR1 is MDHEN and CDR2 SYDVKM. This CDR3 comprises 16 residues. Unmatched junction bases numbered 12, after V lost 8 bases and J lost 0 bases. This CDR3 reads CASSLRAGGISYEQYF. The CDR3 coding sequence is TGTGCCAGCTCCCTGAGGGCGGGAGGAATCTCCTACGAGCAGTACTTC.

This clonotype has at least ten counts. This chain joins TRBV9 and TRBJ2-3; D gene ambiguous. V was clipped by 4 bases and J by 1 base, with 4 bases between them. This CDR3 spans 12 amino acids. The germline V gene encodes CDR1 SGDLS and CDR2 YYNGEE. CDR3 bases: TGTGCCAGCAGCCCCCGCACAGATACGCAGTATTTT. As protein: CASSPRTDTQYF.

In its sample, this clonotype was seen many times. The rearrangement links TRBV28 to TRBJ1-2, with 7 bases fitting TRBD1. CDR1 and CDR2 (germline): MDHEN, SYDVKM. The V and J ends lost 7 bases and 1 base, in that order; junction bases with no gene match: 21. The CDR3 is 19 residues long. CDR3 DNA: TGTGCCAGCACCTCTACGGAGGGAGGGGACAGCATCCGTAACTATGGCTACACCTTC. The encoded protein is CASTSTEGGDSIRNYGYTF.

The table lists this clonotype with many counts. This rearrangement joins TRBV5-1 to TRBJ2-7; TRBD2 agrees at 8 bases. With V trimmed by 4 bases and J by 6 bases, 3 bases remained unmatched. The germline V gene has CDR1 SGHRS and CDR2 YFSETQ. CDR3 length: 12 amino acids. CDR3 bases: TGCGCCAGCAGCCCACGGGGGGGCGAGCAGTACTTC. Translation gives CASSPRGGEQYF. The full variable domain, its missing parts supplied by reference TRBV5-1 and TRBJ2-7, is KAGVTQTPRYLIKTRGQQVTLSCSPISGHRSVSWYQQTPGQGLQFLFEYFSETQRNKGNFPGRFSGRQFSNSRSEMNVSTLELGDSALYLCASSPRGGEQYFGPGTRLTVT.

This clonotype showed up many times. The chain joins TRBV21-1 to TRBJ1-2; the DNA was not compared with TRBD1, the D call given in the table. TRBV21-1 is flagged as a pseudogene. The CDR3 consists of 16 residues. CDR3 bases: TGTGCCAGCAACCCCCTTGAGGGGCTGGGAAACTATGGCTACACCTTC. It is translated as CASNPLEGLGNYGYTF.

Only a few counts were recorded for this clonotype. The V call is TRBV9, the J call TRBJ2-1, with D perhaps TRBD1 or TRBD2 (5 bases each). The CDR3 contains 17 residues. Trimming shortened V by 6 bases and J by 9 bases, and 28 bases separated the two germline ends. Germline V gene data show CDR1 as SGDLS and CDR2 as YYNGEE. The CDR3 coding sequence is TGTGCCAGCAACGGGCTCCGGGGTGGGGGTCTGAAGAGTGAGCAGTTCTTC. Residues: CASNGLRGGGLKSEQFF.

The chain is built from TRBV13 and TRBJ2-7, with D uncertain. The germline CDR1 and CDR2 sequences are PRHDT and FYEKMQ (reference sequence). This CDR3 has 14 residues. V was clipped by 2 bases and J by 2 bases, with 10 bases between them. The CDR3 DNA reads TGTGCCAGCAGCTTAAGGGTTACAGCCTACGAGCAGTACTTC. Its protein product is CASSLRVTAYEQYF.

This clonotype was seen at least ten times. CDR3 sequence (DNA): TGTGCCAGCAGCTGGGCTGGTATTTACAATGAGCAGTTCTTC. Encoded protein: CASSWAGIYNEQFF. The chain links TRBV7-2 to TRBJ2-1; unclear D gene. The CDR3 has 14 residues. Between the trimmed V and J ends, which lost 4 bases and 4 bases, there was a span of 11 bases. The germline V gene encodes CDR1 SGHTA and CDR2 FQGNSA.

This clonotype was counted at least ten times. The CDR3 here is CASSVGVPSGGYTF. CDR3 sequence (DNA): TGTGCCAGCAGCGTGGGGGTACCGTCGGGTGGCTACACCTTC. The chain employs TRBV9 and TRBJ1-2; tentatively, D is TRBD1 (5 bases). Germline V gene lookup returns CDR1 SGDLS and CDR2 YYNGEE. V gave up 2 bases and J gave up 7 bases, with 15 bases separating them. The CDR3 covers 14 residues.

Many counts were recorded for this clonotype. The chain links TRBV15 to TRBJ2-5; D unclear. The CDR3 covers 13 residues. The V end lost 5 bases, the J end lost 13 bases, and 20 bases lay between the germline ends. Germline CDR1 is LNHNV and CDR2 is YYDKDF (reference sequence). The CDR3 DNA is TGTGCCACCAGCCCCCGCTCCTCTAGGATCCGGTACTTC. Protein: CATSPRSSRIRYF.

This chain uses TRBV9 with TRBJ1-1; D gene ambiguous. CDR1 is SGDLS, CDR2 YYNGEE, per germline. Trimming removed 0 bases at V and 4 bases at J, with 13 bases between. CDR3 length: 15 amino acids. This CDR3 is CASSVEWGWGTEAFF. The CDR3, as DNA: TGTGCCAGCAGCGTAGAGTGGGGATGGGGCACTGAAGCTTTCTTT.

There are many counts of this clonotype. The V call is TRBV7-9, the J call TRBJ2-5, with D possibly being TRBD2 (6 bases). The V end lost 3 bases, the J end lost 1 base, and 18 bases lay between the germline ends. The CDR3 consists of 17 residues. Germline V gene sequence: CDR1 SEHNR, CDR2 FQNEAQ (reference sequence). The CDR3 sequence: CASSFGTRTRRQETQYF. The DNA of the CDR3 is TGTGCCAGCAGCTTTGGGACTCGAACTAGGCGCCAAGAGACCCAGTACTTC. Based on the CDR3 plus reference TRBV7-9 and TRBJ2-5, the full variable domain is DTGVSQNPRHKITKRGQNVTFRCDPISEHNRLYWYRQTLGQGPEFLTYFQNEAQLEKSRLLSDRFSAERPKGSFSTLEIQRTEQGDSAMYLCASSFGTRTRRQETQYFGPGTRLLVL.

This clonotype was observed many times. The CDR3 spells CASSDTGYSYEQYF. For the CDR3, the DNA is TGTGCCAGCAGCGATACAGGGTACTCCTACGAGCAGTACTTC. The V gene is TRBV7-9, the J gene TRBJ2-7, with a possible D match to TRBD1 (6 bases). This CDR3 region has 14 residues. Trimming cost V 5 bases and J 0 bases, with 11 bases left between them. The germline CDR1 and CDR2 sequences are SEHNR and FQNEAQ (reference sequence).

The genes are TRBV11-2 and TRBJ2-2; D unclear. The CDR3 runs 18 residues. Germline V CDR1 and CDR2: SGHAT, FQNNGV. Trimming cost V 1 base and J 4 bases, with 19 bases left between them. The CDR3 nucleotides are TGTGCCAGCAGCTTAGTCCCGGGCCTTAGGCATACCACCGGGGAGCTGTTTTTT. Protein: CASSLVPGLRHTTGELFF.

This clonotype was counted many times. A read error may account for a junction end that differs from germline. DNA of the CDR3: TGTGCTAGCAGCTTTGGACTAGCGGGTGACAATGAGCAGTTCTTC. This gives the protein CASSFGLAGDNEQFF. The genes are TRBV7-7 and TRBJ2-1; 11 bases line up with TRBD2. Looked up from germline, CDR1 is SSHAT and CDR2 is FNYEAQ (reference sequence). CDR3 length equals 15 residues. The complete variable domain, with remaining parts taken from reference TRBV7-7 and TRBJ2-1, reads GAGVSQSPRYKVTKRGQDVTLRCDPISSHATLYWYQQALGQGPEFLTYFNYEAQPDKSGLPSDRFSAERPEGSISTLTIQRTEQRDSAMYRCASSFGLAGDNEQFFGPGTRLTVL.

Ten or more counts support this clonotype. The chain recombines TRBV12-5 with TRBJ1-1; TRBD1 might be the D (6 bases). The germline CDR1 and CDR2 sequences are LGHNT and FRNRAP. The CDR3 spans 18 residues. Between the trimmed V and J ends, which lost 1 base and 3 bases, there was a span of 21 bases. CDR3 protein: CASGLGEDRHDLDTEAFF. As DNA, the CDR3 is TGTGCTAGTGGTTTGGGAGAAGACAGGCACGATCTGGACACTGAAGCTTTCTTT.

This clonotype was observed at least ten times. The chain has TRBV5-6 and TRBJ2-7; 11 bases fit TRBD2. Germline trimming cut 2 bases from V and 2 bases from J; bases unmatched to any gene: 3. This CDR3 contains 15 residues. CDR1 is SGHDT and CDR2 is YYEEEE in the germline V gene. The CDR3 sequence: CASSLLLAGAYEQYF. The CDR3 DNA follows: TGTGCCAGCAGCTTATTACTAGCGGGAGCCTACGAGCAGTACTTC.

This clonotype has at least ten counts. This rearrangement joins TRBV18 to TRBJ2-4; D call uncertain. V was shortened by 0 bases and J by 9 bases, with 12 bases between the two germline ends. The germline V gene has CDR1 KGHSH and CDR2 LQKENI. The CDR3 runs 14 residues. Here the CDR3 reads CASSPPYGVGIQYF. The CDR3 coding sequence is TGTGCCAGCTCACCACCTTATGGGGTTGGCATTCAGTACTTC.

This clonotype was observed at least ten times. The chain joins TRBV18 to TRBJ2-1; the D gene is possibly TRBD2 (6 bases). The germline V and J ends were trimmed by 3 bases and 5 bases, with 8 bases remaining between them. The CDR3 is 13 residues long. CDR1 KGHSH and CDR2 LQKENI come from the germline V gene. CDR3 DNA sequence: TGTGCCAGCTCACCCCGGAGGGACAATGAGCAGTTCTTC. It codes for CASSPRRDNEQFF.